This TCR beta chain is from a study of blood T cell repertoires in COVID-19. Here immunoSEQ multiplex PCR was the method, and the copy in TCRdb shows in-frame clones only, minus some. The data contain fewer than 50,000 clones, about two thirds of them singletons. The CDR3 is 14 residues long. Per germline, CDR1 KGHSH and CDR2 LQKENI. V was cut by 3 bases and J by 7 bases, with 12 bases left in between. The chain uses TRBV18 and TRBJ1-4; TRBD1 might be the D (5 bases). Sequenced: peripheral blood. The sequence was collected from a man older than 75 with acute or convalescent COVID-19. CDR3 bases: TGTGCCAGCTCACCTGGGGACTCAGGTGAAAAACTGTTTTTT. This codes for CASSPGDSGEKLFF.